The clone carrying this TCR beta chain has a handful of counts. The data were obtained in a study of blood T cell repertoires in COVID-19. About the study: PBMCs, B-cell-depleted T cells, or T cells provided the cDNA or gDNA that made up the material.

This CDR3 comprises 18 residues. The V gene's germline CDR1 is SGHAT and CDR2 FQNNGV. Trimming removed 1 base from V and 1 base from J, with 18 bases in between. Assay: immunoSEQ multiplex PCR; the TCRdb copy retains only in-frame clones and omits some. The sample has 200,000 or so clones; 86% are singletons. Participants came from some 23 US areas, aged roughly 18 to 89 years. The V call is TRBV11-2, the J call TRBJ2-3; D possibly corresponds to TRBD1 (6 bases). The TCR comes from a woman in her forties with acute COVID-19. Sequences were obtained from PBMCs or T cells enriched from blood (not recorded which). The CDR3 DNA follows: TGTGCCAGCAGCTTAGTCCCCAGTTACAGGGACCGCACAGATACGCAGTATTTT. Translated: CASSLVPSYRDRTDTQYF.